Shown below are 14 T cell receptor beta chains from a single sample sequenced in a study of blood T cell repertoires in COVID-19. This table comes from immunoSEQ multiplex PCR, and its TCRdb copy is limited to in-frame clones, with some not included. Of over 120,000 clones in the sample, about 79% are singletons; the top ten hold around 3%. Sequenced material: PBMCs or T cells enriched from blood (not recorded which). The source of these receptors is a woman between 45 and 60 years old who had recovered from COVID-19.

V and J are TRBV6-6 and TRBJ2-7; 10 bases are a match to TRBD1. Germline assignment: CDR1 MNHNY and CDR2 SVGAGI (reference sequence). The CDR3 is made up of 14 amino acids. Germline trimming cut 5 bases from V and 6 bases from J; bases unmatched to any gene: 7. The CDR3 loop reads CASSEWTGGSEQYF. As DNA, the CDR3 is TGTGCCAGCAGTGAGTGGACAGGGGGAAGCGAGCAGTACTTC.

The genes are TRBV7-2 and TRBJ2-7, with 9 positions matching TRBD1. This CDR3 spans 14 amino acids. Trimming at V came to 5 bases and at J to 4 bases, leaving 6 bases not matched to a gene. Per germline, CDR1 SGHTA and CDR2 FQGNSA. The CDR3 DNA sequence: TGTGCCAGCAGCCGGACAGGGGCCTCGTACGAGCAGTACTTC. The encoded protein is CASSRTGASYEQYF.

This clone was recorded only once. This chain links TRBV6-5 with TRBJ2-1; TRBD2 aligns across 7 bases. The CDR3 covers 14 residues. Germline V gives CDR1 MNHEY, CDR2 SVGAGI. V was pared by 7 bases and J by 5 bases, with 8 bases of the junction left unmatched. The CDR3 DNA follows: TGTGCCAGCACCCCAAGGACTAGTAACAATGAGCAGTTCTTC. This gives the protein CASTPRTSNNEQFF.

This chain connects TRBV5-1 to TRBJ2-1, with TRBD1 as a possible D gene (6 bases). V shed 4 bases and J shed 5 bases, with 10 bases lying between them. Germline V gene lookup returns CDR1 SGHRS and CDR2 YFSETQ. CDR3 size: 13 residues. The chain's CDR3 is CASSHSGDNEQFF. The DNA of the CDR3 is TGCGCCAGCAGCCATTCAGGGGACAATGAGCAGTTCTTC.

The CDR3 loop is CASSTSRYNEQFF. CDR3 bases: TGTGCCAGCAGCACTAGCAGATACAATGAGCAGTTCTTC. This chain links TRBV9 with TRBJ2-1, with TRBD2 as a possible D gene (6 bases). Germline V lookup: CDR1 SGDLS, CDR2 YYNGEE. This CDR3 contains 13 residues. Trimming shortened V by 4 bases and J by 4 bases, and 9 bases separated the two germline ends.

The chain joins TRBV29-1 to TRBJ1-1; 12 nucleotides match TRBD1. The ends lost 1 base at V and 4 bases at J; junction bases unmatched: 7. Germline lookup yields CDR1 SQVTM and CDR2 ANQGSEA. The CDR3 loop spans 16 amino acids. The CDR3 protein is CSVEVPGQGAPTEAFF. The DNA of the CDR3 is TGCAGCGTTGAAGTTCCGGGACAGGGGGCGCCCACTGAAGCTTTCTTT. Full variable domain (rest looked up from reference TRBV29-1 and TRBJ1-1): SAVISQKPSRDICQRGTSLTIQCQVDSQVTMMFWYRQQPGQSLTLIATANQGSEATYESGFVIDKFPISRPNLTFSTLTVSNMSPEDSSIYLCSVEVPGQGAPTEAFFGQGTRLTVV.

This chain links TRBV10-2 with TRBJ2-1; 7 bases are shared with TRBD2. Per the germline V gene, CDR1 is WSHSY and CDR2 is SAAADI. Losses at the gene ends were 4 bases for V and 7 bases for J; bases not matched to a gene: 10. This CDR3 is 15 amino acids long. CDR3 DNA sequence: TGCGCCAGCAGTGTGGCGGGAGTGACGGGAAATGAGCAGTTCTTC. It translates to CASSVAGVTGNEQFF.

The V call is TRBV10-1, the J call TRBJ2-1; D is ambiguous. V was clipped by 0 bases and J by 6 bases, with 6 bases between them. The CDR3 is made up of 13 amino acids. In germline, CDR1 is WNHNN, CDR2 SYGVQD (reference sequence). CDR3 DNA: TGCGCCAGCAGTGAGTCTTCAGGCAATGAGCAGTTCTTC. As protein: CASSESSGNEQFF.

J is TRBJ2-1 and V is TRBV5-4; 13 nucleotides align to TRBD2. Germline V gene data show CDR1 as SGHNT and CDR2 as YYREEE (reference sequence). The junction had 7 bases not matched to a gene; V was cut back by 3 bases and J by 10 bases. The CDR3 loop spans 15 amino acids. The DNA for the CDR3 is TGTGCCAGCAGCTACGGACTAGCGGGGGTGAGGGAGCAGTTCTTC. Its protein is CASSYGLAGVREQFF.

The V call is TRBV7-8, the J call TRBJ1-2; TRBD1 matches 9 bases. This CDR3 is built from 16 residues. After removal of 3 bases from V and 8 bases from J, the junction contained 13 bases not matched to a gene. Looked up from germline, CDR1 is SGHVS and CDR2 is FQNEAQ. CDR3 sequence: CASSFRTRQGDGGYTF. CDR3 coding DNA: TGTGCCAGCAGCTTCAGGACACGACAGGGGGATGGAGGCTACACCTTC.

A few counts support this clone. The chain employs TRBV5-6 and TRBJ1-5; 7 bases line up with TRBD1. The CDR3 runs 15 residues. V was clipped by 4 bases and J by 4 bases; unmatched bases: 8. Germline V gene sequence: CDR1 SGHDT, CDR2 YYEEEE. The DNA of the CDR3 is TGTGCCAGCAGCGTAAGGACAGGAGGAAATCAGCCCCAGCATTTT. It specifies CASSVRTGGNQPQHF.

V usage is TRBV4-1 and J usage is TRBJ2-7; 9 bases fit TRBD1. This CDR3 contains 19 residues. V shed 3 bases and J 0 bases; nucleotides not matched to a gene: 15. Germline assignment: CDR1 MGHRA and CDR2 YSYEKL. The CDR3 loop reads CASSHAPHGQGPSSYEQYF. CDR3 DNA sequence: TGCGCCAGCAGCCATGCCCCCCATGGACAGGGGCCCTCCTCCTACGAGCAGTACTTC.

The chain recombines TRBV5-5 with TRBJ1-6; 8 bases align to TRBD1. This CDR3 has 15 amino acids. With 0 bases clipped from V and 9 bases from J, the junction kept 5 bases outside the gene matches. Per germline, CDR1 SGHKS and CDR2 YYEKEE (reference sequence). The CDR3 sequence is CASSLVSGGISPLHF. Written as DNA, the CDR3 is TGTGCCAGCAGCTTGGTGTCAGGGGGCATTTCACCCCTCCACTTT.

About this clone itself: The sample contains more than one DNA sequence encoding this CDR3. The genes are TRBV7-3 and TRBJ1-3; D possibly corresponds to TRBD1 (6 bases). Germline lookup yields CDR1 SGHTA and CDR2 FQGTGA. Trimming cost V 4 bases and J 4 bases, with 8 bases left between them. The CDR3 consists of 13 residues. CDR3 loop: CASSSGQGNTIYF. Written as DNA, the CDR3 is TGTGCCAGCAGCTCCGGACAGGGAAACACCATATATTTT.